One sample yielded the 14 T cell receptor beta chains listed below, sequenced in a study of blood T cell repertoires in COVID-19. Data came from immunoSEQ multiplex PCR; TCRdb stores just in-frame clones and leaves some out. The sample holds 350,000 or so clones, approximately 90% seen once. The sample comprised peripheral blood. The receptors originated from a woman between 25 and 40 years old with COVID-19, enrolled during active disease.

The chain uses TRBV7-3 and TRBJ2-1; 10 nucleotides align to TRBD2. Germline V gene lookup returns CDR1 SGHTA and CDR2 FQGTGA. The CDR3 runs 17 residues. The J segment lost 4 bases and the V segment lost 0 bases, leaving 6 bases of the junction unmatched. CDR3 DNA: TGTGCCAGCAGCTTAACGGGGGGACTAGCGACTTACAATGAGCAGTTCTTC. It encodes CASSLTGGLATYNEQFF.

V and J are TRBV11-2 and TRBJ1-5; a weak D match, TRBD1 (5 bases). Trimming pared 4 bases from V and 8 bases from J, leaving 12 bases between. The germline CDR1 and CDR2 sequences are SGHAT and FQNNGV. CDR3 length equals 13 residues. CDR3 sequence: CASSSGLSEPQHF. In DNA, the CDR3 is TGTGCCAGCAGCTCGGGACTTTCGGAGCCCCAGCATTTT.

The chain combines TRBV7-2 with TRBJ1-1; no firm D call. The CDR3 spans 13 residues. Germline CDR1 SGHTA, CDR2 FQGNSA. V was cut by 5 bases and J by 1 base, with 8 bases left in between. In DNA form, the CDR3 reads TGTGCCAGCAGCATACGAGGGAACACTGAAGCTTTCTTT. Translation gives CASSIRGNTEAFF.

Only one count was recorded for this clone. The V call is TRBV5-1, the J call TRBJ1-2; TRBD1 aligns across 7 bases. The germline V gene encodes CDR1 SGHRS and CDR2 YFSETQ. CDR3 size: 15 residues. Trimming at V came to 5 bases and at J to 4 bases, leaving 11 bases not matched to a gene. The CDR3 nucleotides read TGCGCCAGCAGTCCGGACCCGACAGGGATCTATGGCTACACCTTC. Translation: CASSPDPTGIYGYTF.

This clone has only a few counts. Other nucleotide sequences in the sample specify the same CDR3. The chain couples TRBV5-4 to TRBJ2-5; D is possibly TRBD2 (6 bases). The CDR3 is 15 residues long. V lost 0 bases and J lost 2, with 11 bases in between. The V gene's germline CDR1 is SGHNT and CDR2 YYREEE (reference sequence). The CDR3 loop reads CASSLAGRGQETQYF. The CDR3 DNA reads as TGTGCCAGCAGCTTGGCGGGTCGGGGGCAAGAGACCCAGTACTTC.

The rearrangement uses TRBV6-5 and TRBJ2-1; D might be TRBD2 (6 bases). The CDR3 consists of 15 residues. Germline-derived CDR1 and CDR2 are MNHEY and SVGAGI. V was shortened by 6 bases and J by 0 bases, with 12 bases between the two germline ends. CDR3 sequence: CASRDRDFSYNEQFF. The CDR3 DNA sequence: TGTGCCAGCAGAGACCGGGACTTCTCCTACAATGAGCAGTTCTTC.

This rearrangement joins TRBV24-1 to TRBJ1-1; a weak D match, TRBD1 (5 bases). V was cut by 9 bases and J by 5 bases, with 9 bases left in between. Germline lookup yields CDR1 KGHDR and CDR2 SFDVKD. This CDR3 has 11 amino acids. As DNA, the CDR3 is TGTGCCACCCAGAAGGGGACTGAAGCTTTCTTT. Protein product: CATQKGTEAFF.

The CDR3 DNA sequence: TGTGCCAGCAGCGATAGCGGGGGGGCTTGGAACACCGGGGAGCTGTTTTTT. It codes for CASSDSGGAWNTGELFF. The chain recombines TRBV9 with TRBJ2-2; TRBD2 aligns across 11 bases. V was pared by 3 bases and J by 1 base, with 5 bases of the junction left unmatched. This CDR3 has 17 amino acids. Per germline, CDR1 SGDLS and CDR2 YYNGEE.

The chain carries TRBV3-1 (or the pseudogene TRBV3-2) and TRBJ2-1, with TRBD2 identical over 12 bases. Germline CDR1 is LGHDT and CDR2 is YNNKEL (reference sequence). The length of the CDR3 is 15 residues. The J segment lost 7 bases and the V segment lost 0 bases, leaving 1 base of the junction unmatched. This CDR3 reads CASSQDGTSGNEQFF. Written as DNA, the CDR3 is TGTGCCAGCAGCCAAGATGGGACTAGCGGGAATGAGCAGTTCTTC.

The V and J genes are TRBV9 and TRBJ1-2, with 7 bases aligning to TRBD1. The germline CDR1 and CDR2 sequences are SGDLS and YYNGEE. The CDR3 is made up of 12 amino acids. V lost 5 bases, J lost 4 bases, and 2 bases stayed unmatched. This CDR3 is CASRGTVYGYTF. The CDR3 DNA reads TGTGCCAGCAGGGGGACAGTCTATGGCTACACCTTC.

This rearrangement joins TRBV7-2 to TRBJ2-6; D possibly corresponds to TRBD1 (5 bases). Germline V gene lookup returns CDR1 SGHTA and CDR2 FQGNSA. V was pared by 6 bases and J by 1 base, with 10 bases between. The CDR3 is made up of 15 amino acids. DNA for the CDR3: TGTGCCAGCAGGCCCAGGGCTTCTGGGGCCAACGTCCTGACTTTC. It codes for CASRPRASGANVLTF. The full variable domain, its missing parts supplied by reference TRBV7-2 and TRBJ2-6, is GAGVSQSPSNKVTEKGKDVELRCDPISGHTALYWYRQSLGQGLEFLIYFQGNSAPDKSGLPSDRFSAERTGGSVSTLTIQRTQQEDSAVYLCASRPRASGANVLTFGAGSRLTVL.

This chain uses TRBV5-4 with TRBJ2-1, with 12 nucleotides matching TRBD2. Trimming took 0 bases from V and 0 from J; bases not matched to a gene: 7. This CDR3 is built from 19 residues. Germline V gene data show CDR1 as SGHNT and CDR2 as YYREEE (reference sequence). The CDR3: CASSLELAGGTISYNEQFF. The CDR3 DNA is TGTGCCAGCAGCTTGGAACTAGCGGGGGGCACAATCTCCTACAATGAGCAGTTCTTC.

V is TRBV2 and J is TRBJ1-2; TRBD1 matches 7 bases. CDR1 is SNHLY and CDR2 is FYNNEI in the germline V gene. V lost 2 bases to trimming and J lost 6 bases; unmatched junction nucleotides: 9. The CDR3 totals 15 residues. CDR3: CASSEYEGAAHGYTF. CDR3 nucleotide sequence: TGTGCCAGCAGTGAATACGAGGGGGCGGCTCATGGCTACACCTTC.

V and J are TRBV11-2 and TRBJ2-5; 9 bases map to TRBD2. The CDR3 contains 15 residues. V lost 1 base and J lost 4; bases outside the gene matches: 4. CDR1 and CDR2 from the germline V gene are SGHAT and FQNNGV. The CDR3 DNA reads TGTGCCAGCAGCTTAGTTGCGGGGGGGCCAGAGACCCAGTACTTC. Its translation: CASSLVAGGPETQYF. The complete variable domain, with remaining parts taken from reference TRBV11-2 and TRBJ2-5, reads EAGVAQSPRYKIIEKRQSVAFWCNPISGHATLYWYQQILGQGPKLLIQFQNNGVVDDSQLPKDRFSAERLKGVDSTLKIQPAKLEDSAVYLCASSLVAGGPETQYFGPGTRLLVL.